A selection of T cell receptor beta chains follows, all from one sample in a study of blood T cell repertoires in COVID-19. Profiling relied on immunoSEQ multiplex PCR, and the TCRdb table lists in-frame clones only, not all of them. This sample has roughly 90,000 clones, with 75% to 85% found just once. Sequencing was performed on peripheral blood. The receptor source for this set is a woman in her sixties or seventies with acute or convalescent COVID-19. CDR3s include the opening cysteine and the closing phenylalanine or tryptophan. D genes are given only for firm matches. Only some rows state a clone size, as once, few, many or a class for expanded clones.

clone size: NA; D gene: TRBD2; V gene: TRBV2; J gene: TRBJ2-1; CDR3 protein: CASSQREDNEQFF; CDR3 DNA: TGTGCCAGCAGTCAGCGGGAGGACAATGAGCAGTTCTTC
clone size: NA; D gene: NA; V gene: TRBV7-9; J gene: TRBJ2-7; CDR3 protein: CASSSGQTEQYF; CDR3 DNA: TGTGCCAGCAGCTCAGGACAGACCGAGCAGTACTTC
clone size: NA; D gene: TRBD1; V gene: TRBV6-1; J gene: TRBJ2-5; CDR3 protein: CASSPTGTQETQYF; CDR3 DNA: TGTGCCAGCAGTCCGACAGGGACCCAAGAGACCCAGTACTTC
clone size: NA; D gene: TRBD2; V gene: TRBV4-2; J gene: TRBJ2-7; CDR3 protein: CASSQAGTSGRITGYEQYF; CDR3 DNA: TGTGCCAGCAGCCAAGCCGGGACTAGCGGGAGAATTACCGGTTACGAGCAGTACTTC
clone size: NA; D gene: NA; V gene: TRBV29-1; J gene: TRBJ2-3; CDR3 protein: CSVVQRTDTQYF; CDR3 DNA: TGCAGCGTTGTACAGCGCACAGATACGCAGTATTTT
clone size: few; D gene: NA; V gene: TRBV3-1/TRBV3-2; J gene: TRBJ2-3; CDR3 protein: CASSPSYASTDTQYF; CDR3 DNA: TGTGCCAGCAGCCCCTCCTATGCTAGCACAGATACGCAGTATTTT
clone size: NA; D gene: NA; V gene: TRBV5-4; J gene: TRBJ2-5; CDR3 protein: CASSSLQETQYF; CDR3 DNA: TGTGCCAGCAGCTCTCTCCAAGAGACCCAGTACTTC
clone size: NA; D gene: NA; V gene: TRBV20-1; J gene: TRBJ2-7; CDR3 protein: CSASFPGESYEQYF; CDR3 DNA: TGCAGTGCTAGTTTTCCAGGGGAGTCCTACGAGCAGTACTTC
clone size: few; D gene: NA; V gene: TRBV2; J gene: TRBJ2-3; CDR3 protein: CASSDVAGRSTDTQYF; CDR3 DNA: TGTGCCAGCAGTGACGTCGCGGGACGGAGCACAGATACGCAGTATTTT
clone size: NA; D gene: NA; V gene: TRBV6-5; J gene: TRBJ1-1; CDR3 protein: CASRATGWPFF; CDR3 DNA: TGTGCCAGCAGAGCAACAGGGTGGCCTTTCTTT
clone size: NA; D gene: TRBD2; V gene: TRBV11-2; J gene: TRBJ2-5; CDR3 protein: CASSLVWAGAGETQYF; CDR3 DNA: TGTGCCAGCAGCTTAGTATGGGCGGGAGCCGGGGAGACCCAGTACTTC
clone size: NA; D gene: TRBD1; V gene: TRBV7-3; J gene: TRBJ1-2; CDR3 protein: CASSVGQGEGYTF; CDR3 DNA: TGTGCCAGCAGCGTAGGACAGGGTGAGGGCTACACCTTC
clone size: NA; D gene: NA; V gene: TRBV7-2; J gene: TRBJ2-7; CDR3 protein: CASSLVVTYEQYF; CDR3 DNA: TGTGCCAGCAGCCTCGTAGTCACCTACGAGCAGTACTTC
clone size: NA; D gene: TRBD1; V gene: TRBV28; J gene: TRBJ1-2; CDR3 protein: CASREGQGYGYTF; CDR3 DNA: TGTGCCAGCAGGGAGGGACAGGGATATGGCTACACCTTC
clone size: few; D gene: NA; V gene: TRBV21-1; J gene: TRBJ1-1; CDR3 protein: CASSTRGLNTEAFF; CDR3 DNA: TGTGCCAGCAGCACCAGGGGGCTAAACACTGAAGCTTTCTTT
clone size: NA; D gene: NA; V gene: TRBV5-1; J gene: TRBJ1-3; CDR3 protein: CASSEGNGNTIYF; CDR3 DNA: TGCGCCAGCAGCGAGGGAAATGGAAACACCATATATTTT